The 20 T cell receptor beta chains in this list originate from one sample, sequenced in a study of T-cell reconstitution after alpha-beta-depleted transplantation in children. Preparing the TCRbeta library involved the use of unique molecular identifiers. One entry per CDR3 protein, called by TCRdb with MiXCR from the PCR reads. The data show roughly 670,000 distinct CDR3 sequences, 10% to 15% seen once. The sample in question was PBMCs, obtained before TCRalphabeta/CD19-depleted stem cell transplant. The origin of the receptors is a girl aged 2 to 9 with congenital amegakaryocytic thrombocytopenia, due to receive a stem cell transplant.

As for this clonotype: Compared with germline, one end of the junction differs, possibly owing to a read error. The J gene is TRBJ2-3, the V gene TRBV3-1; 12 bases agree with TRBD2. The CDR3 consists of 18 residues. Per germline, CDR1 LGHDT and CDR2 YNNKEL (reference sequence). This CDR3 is CATSHLTTSGSSTDTQYF. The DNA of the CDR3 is TGCGCCACCAGCCACCTAACGACTAGCGGGAGTAGCACAGATACGCAGTATTTT.

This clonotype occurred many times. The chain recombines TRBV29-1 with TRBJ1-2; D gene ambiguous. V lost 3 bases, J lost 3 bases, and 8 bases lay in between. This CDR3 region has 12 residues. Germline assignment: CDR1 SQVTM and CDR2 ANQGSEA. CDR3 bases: TGCAGCGTTGACTACAGTGACTATGGCTACACCTTC. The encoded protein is CSVDYSDYGYTF.

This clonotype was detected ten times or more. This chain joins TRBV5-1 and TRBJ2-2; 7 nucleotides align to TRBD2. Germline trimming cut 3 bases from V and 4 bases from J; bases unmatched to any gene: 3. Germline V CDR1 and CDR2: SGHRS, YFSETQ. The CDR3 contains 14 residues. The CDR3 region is CASSSRTSTGELFF. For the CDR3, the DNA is TGCGCCAGCAGCTCGAGGACTAGCACCGGGGAGCTGTTTTTT.

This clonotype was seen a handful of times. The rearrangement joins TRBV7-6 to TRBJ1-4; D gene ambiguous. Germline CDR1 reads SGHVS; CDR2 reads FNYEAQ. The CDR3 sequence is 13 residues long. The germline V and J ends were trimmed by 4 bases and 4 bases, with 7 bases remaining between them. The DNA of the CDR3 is TGTGCCAGCAGCTCCCTCTTTAATGAAAAACTGTTTTTT. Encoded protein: CASSSLFNEKLFF.

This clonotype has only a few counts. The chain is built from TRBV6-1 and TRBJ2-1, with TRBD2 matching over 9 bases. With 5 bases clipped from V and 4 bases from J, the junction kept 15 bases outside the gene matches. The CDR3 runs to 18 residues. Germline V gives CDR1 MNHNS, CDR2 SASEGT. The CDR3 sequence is CASSQVAFLAGAYNEQFF. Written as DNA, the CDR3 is TGTGCCAGCAGTCAGGTGGCGTTTTTAGCGGGAGCGTACAATGAGCAGTTCTTC.

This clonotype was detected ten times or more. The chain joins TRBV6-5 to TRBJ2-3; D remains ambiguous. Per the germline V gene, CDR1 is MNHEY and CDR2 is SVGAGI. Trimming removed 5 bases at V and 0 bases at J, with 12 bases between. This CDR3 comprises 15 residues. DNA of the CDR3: TGTGCCAGCAGTAACGGGCCGGAAAGCACAGATACGCAGTATTTT. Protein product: CASSNGPESTDTQYF.

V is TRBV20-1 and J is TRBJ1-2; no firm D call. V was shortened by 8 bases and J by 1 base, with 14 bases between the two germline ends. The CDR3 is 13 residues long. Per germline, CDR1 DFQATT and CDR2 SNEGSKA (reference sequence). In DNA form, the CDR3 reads TGCAGTCCTATGTTCTTAGATAACTATGGCTACACCTTC. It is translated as CSPMFLDNYGYTF.

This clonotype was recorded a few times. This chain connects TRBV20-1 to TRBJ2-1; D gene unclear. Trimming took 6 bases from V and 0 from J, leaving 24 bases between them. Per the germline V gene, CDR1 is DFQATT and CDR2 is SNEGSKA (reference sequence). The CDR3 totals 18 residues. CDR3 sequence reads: CSAERSLSLTLSYNEQFF. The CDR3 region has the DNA TGCAGTGCCGAGCGAAGTCTCTCTTTAACTCTCTCCTACAATGAGCAGTTCTTC.

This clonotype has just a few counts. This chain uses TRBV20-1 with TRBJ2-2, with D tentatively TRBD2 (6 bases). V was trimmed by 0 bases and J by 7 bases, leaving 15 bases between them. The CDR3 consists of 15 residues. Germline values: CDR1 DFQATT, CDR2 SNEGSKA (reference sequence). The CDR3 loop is CSARDPAEGFGELFF. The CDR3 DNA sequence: TGCAGTGCTAGAGATCCAGCGGAGGGGTTCGGGGAGCTGTTTTTT.

DNA of the CDR3: TGCAGCGCTGCGGACGGAAACTATGGCTACACCTTC. This translates into CSAADGNYGYTF. V and J are TRBV29-1 and TRBJ1-2; D uncertain. This CDR3 is 12 amino acids long. The V and J ends lost 7 bases and 2 bases respectively, with 11 bases between them. Germline lookup yields CDR1 SQVTM and CDR2 ANQGSEA. The full variable domain, in which reference TRBV29-1 and TRBJ1-2 provide the parts outside the CDR3, is SAVISQKPSRDICQRGTSLTIQCQVDSQVTMMFWYRQQPGQSLTLIATANQGSEATYESGFVIDKFPISRPNLTFSTLTVSNMSPEDSSIYLCSAADGNYGYTFGSGTRLTVV.

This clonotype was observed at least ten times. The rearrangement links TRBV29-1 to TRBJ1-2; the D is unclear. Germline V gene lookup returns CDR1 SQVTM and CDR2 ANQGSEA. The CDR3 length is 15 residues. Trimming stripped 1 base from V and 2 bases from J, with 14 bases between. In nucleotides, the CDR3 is TGCAGCGTTGAAGCGGACGGACCGGGGAACTATGGCTACACCTTC. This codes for CSVEADGPGNYGYTF.

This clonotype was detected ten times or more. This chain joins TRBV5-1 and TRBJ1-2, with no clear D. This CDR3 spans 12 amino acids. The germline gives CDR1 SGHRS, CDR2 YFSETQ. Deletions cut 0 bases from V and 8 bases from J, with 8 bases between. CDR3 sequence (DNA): TGCGCCAGCAGCTTGGCCGGGGAAGGCTACACCTTC. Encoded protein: CASSLAGEGYTF.

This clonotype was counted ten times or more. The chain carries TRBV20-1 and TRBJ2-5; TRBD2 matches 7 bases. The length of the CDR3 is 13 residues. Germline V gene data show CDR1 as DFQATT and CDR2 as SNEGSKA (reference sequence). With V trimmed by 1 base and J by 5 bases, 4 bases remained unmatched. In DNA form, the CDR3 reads TGCAGTGCTAGAGTCACTAGCGAGGAGACCCAGTACTTC. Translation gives CSARVTSEETQYF.

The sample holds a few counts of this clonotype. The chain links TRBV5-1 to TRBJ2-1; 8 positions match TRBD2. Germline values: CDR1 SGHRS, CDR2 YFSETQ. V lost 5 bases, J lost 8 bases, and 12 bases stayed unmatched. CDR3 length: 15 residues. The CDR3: CASRHPGLGADEQFF. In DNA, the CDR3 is TGCGCCAGCAGACATCCGGGACTAGGGGCGGATGAGCAGTTCTTC.

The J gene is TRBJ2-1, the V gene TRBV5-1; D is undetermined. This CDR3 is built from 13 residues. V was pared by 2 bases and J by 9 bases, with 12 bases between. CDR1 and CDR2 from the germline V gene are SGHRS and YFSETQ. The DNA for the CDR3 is TGCGCCAGCAGCTTAGGACGGGTTGGTGAGCAGTTCTTC. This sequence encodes CASSLGRVGEQFF.

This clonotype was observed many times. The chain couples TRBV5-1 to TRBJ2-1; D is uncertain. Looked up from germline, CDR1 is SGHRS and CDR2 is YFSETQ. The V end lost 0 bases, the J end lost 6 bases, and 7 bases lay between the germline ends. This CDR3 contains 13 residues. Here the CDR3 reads CASSLVVTNEQFF. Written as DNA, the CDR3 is TGCGCCAGCAGCTTGGTGGTGACCAATGAGCAGTTCTTC.

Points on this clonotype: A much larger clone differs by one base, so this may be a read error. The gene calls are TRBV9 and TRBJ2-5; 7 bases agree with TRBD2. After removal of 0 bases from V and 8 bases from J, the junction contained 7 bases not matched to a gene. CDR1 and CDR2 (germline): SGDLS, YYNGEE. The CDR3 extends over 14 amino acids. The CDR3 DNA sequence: TGTGCCAGCAGCGTAGTGGCGGGAGAGGACACCCAGTACTTC. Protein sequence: CASSVVAGEDTQYF.

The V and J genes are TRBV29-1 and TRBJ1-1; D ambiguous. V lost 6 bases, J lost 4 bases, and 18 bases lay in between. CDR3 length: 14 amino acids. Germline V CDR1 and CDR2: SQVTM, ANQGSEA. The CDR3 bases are TGCAGCGTATTGGAGGAGTCAATGATCACTGAAGCTTTCTTT. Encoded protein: CSVLEESMITEAFF.

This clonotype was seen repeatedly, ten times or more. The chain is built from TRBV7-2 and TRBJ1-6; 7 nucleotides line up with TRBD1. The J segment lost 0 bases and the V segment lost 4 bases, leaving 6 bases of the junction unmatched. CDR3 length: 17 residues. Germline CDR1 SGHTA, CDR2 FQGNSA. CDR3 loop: CASSSPGQSSYNSPLHF. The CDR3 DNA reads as TGTGCCAGCAGCTCGCCGGGACAGAGCTCCTATAATTCACCCCTCCACTTT.

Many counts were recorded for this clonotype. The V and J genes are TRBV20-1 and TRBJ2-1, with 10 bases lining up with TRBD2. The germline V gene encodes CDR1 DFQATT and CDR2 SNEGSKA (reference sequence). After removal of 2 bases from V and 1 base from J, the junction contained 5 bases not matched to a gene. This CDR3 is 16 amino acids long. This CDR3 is CSARTGLADSYNEQFF. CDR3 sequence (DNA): TGCAGTGCTAGAACCGGACTAGCGGATTCCTACAATGAGCAGTTCTTC.